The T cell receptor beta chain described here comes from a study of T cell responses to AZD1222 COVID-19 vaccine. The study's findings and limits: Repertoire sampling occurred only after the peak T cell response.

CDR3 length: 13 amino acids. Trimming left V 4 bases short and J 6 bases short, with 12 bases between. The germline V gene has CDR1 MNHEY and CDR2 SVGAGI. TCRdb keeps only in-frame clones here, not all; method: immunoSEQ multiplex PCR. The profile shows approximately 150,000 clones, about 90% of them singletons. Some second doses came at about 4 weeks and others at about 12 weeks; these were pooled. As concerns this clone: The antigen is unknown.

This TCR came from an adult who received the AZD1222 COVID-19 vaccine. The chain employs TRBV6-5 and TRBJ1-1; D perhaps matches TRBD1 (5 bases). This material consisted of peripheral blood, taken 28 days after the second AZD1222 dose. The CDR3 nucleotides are TGTGCCAGCAGTTCCCCCGGGGCCGCTGAAGCTTTCTTT. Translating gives CASSSPGAAEAFF.